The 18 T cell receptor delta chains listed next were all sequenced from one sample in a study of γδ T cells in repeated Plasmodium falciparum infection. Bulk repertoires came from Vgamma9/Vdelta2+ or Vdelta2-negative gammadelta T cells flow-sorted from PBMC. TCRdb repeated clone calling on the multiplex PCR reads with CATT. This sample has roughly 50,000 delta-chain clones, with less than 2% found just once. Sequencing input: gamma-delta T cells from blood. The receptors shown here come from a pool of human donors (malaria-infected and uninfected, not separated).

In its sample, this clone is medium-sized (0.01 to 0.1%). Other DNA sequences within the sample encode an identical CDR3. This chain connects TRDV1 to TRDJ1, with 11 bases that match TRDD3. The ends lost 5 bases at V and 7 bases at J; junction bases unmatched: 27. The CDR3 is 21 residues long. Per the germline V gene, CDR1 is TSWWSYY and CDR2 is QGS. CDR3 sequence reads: CALGPTWERDVYWGIKIKLIF. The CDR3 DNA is TGTGCTCTTGGGCCCACCTGGGAACGGGACGTATACTGGGGGATAAAAATTAAACTCATCTTT.

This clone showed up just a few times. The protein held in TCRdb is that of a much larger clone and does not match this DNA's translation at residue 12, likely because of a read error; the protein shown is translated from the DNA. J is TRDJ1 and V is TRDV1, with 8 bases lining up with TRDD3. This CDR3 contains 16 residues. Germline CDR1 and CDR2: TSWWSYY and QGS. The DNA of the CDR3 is TGTGCTCTTGGGGGCACACGATGGGGATACACCGGTAAACTCATCTTT. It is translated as CALGGTRWGYTGKLIF.

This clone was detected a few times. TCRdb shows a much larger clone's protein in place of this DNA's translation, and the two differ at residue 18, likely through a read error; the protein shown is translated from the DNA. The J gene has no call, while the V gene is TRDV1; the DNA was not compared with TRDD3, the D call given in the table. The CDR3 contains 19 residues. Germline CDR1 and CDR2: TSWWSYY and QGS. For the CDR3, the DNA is TGTGCTCTTGGGGAACAGGGTCCCGGCCTACTGGGTTTAGTCGATAAACTCACCTTT. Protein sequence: CALGEQGPGLLGLVDKLTF.

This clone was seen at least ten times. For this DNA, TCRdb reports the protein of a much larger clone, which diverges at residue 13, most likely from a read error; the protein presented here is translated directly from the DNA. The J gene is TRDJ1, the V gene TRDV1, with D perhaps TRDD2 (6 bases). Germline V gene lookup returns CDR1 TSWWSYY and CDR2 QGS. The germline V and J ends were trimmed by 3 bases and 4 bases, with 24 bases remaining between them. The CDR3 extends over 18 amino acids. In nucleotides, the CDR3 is TGTGCTCTTGGGGAGTTAAGGCCTTCCCCCGTCGGGGTCGATAAACTCATCTTT. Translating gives CALGELRPSPVGVDKLIF.

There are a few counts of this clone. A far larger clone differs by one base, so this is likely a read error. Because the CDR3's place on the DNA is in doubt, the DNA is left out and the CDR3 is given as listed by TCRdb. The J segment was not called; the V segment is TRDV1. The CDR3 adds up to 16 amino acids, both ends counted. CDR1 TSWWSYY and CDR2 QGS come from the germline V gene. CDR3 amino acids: CALLIFPTPYVCRLIF.

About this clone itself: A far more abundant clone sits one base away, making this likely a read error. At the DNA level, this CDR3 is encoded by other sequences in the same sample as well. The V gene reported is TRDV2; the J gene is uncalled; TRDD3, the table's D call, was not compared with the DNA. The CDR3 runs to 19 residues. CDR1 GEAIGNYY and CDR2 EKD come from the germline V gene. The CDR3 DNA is TGTGCCTGTGACACTCTACGACTGGGGGATACAGGTCACACCGATAAACTCATCTTC. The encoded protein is CACDTLRLGDTGHTDKLIF.

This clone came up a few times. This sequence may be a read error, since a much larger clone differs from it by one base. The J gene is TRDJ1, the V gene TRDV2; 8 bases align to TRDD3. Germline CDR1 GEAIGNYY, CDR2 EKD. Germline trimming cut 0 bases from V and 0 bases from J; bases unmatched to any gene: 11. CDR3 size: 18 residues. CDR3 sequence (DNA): TGTGCCTGTGACACCGCGATGCTGGGATACGGGTACACCGATAAACTCATCTTT. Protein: CACDTAMLGYGYTDKLIF.

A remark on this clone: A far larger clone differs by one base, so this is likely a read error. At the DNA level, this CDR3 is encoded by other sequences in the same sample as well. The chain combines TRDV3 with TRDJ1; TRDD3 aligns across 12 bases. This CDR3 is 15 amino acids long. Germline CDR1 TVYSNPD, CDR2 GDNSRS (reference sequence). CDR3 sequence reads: CASWGIRTNTDKLIF. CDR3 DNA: TGTGCCTCCTGGGGGATACGAACTAACACCGACAAACTCATCTTT.

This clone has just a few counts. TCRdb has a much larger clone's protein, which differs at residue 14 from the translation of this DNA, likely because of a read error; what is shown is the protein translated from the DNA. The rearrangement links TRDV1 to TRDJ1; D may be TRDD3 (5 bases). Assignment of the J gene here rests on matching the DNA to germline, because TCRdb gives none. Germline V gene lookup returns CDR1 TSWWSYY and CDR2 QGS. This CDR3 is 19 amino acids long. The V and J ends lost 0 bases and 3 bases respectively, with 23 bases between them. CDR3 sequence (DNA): TGTGCTCTTGGGGAACTCTCGCCCGCCGCGGCTGGGTGGGCCGATAAACTCATCTTT. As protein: CALGELSPAAAGWADKLIF.

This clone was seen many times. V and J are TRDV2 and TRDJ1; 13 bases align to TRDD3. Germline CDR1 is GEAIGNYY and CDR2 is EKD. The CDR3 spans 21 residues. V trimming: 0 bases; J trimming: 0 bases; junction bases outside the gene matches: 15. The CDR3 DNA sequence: TGTGCCTGTGACACCTTGATACTGGGGGATACGGGCGGACAGGACACCGATAAACTCATCTTT. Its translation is CACDTLILGDTGGQDTDKLIF.

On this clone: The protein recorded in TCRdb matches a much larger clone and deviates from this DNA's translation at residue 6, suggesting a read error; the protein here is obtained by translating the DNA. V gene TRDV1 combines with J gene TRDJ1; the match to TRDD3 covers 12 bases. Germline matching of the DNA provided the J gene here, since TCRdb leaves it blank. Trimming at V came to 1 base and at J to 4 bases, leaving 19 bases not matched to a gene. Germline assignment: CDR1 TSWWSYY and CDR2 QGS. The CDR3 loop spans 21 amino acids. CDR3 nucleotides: TGTGCTCTTGGGGAACCACCTACCCGTACTGGGGGATACCGCATGGGCGATAAACTCATCTTT. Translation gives CALGEPPTRTGGYRMGDKLIF.

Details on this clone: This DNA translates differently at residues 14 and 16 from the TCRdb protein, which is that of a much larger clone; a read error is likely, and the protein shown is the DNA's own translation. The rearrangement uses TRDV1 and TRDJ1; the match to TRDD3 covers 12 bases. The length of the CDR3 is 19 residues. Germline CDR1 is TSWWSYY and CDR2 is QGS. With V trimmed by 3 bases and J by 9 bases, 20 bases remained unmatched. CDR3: CALGDPWSGTGGYSVELIF. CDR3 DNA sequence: TGTGCTCTTGGGGATCCGTGGTCGGGTACTGGGGGATACAGCGTAGAACTCATCTTT.

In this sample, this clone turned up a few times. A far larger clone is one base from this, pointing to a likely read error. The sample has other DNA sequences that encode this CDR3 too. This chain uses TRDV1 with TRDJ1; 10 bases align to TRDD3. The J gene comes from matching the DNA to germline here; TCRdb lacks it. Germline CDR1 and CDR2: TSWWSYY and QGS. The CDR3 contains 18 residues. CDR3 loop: CALGELPWGINRIDKLIF. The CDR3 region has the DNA TGTGCTCTCGGGGAACTTCCCTGGGGGATAAATAGGATCGATAAACTCATCTTT.

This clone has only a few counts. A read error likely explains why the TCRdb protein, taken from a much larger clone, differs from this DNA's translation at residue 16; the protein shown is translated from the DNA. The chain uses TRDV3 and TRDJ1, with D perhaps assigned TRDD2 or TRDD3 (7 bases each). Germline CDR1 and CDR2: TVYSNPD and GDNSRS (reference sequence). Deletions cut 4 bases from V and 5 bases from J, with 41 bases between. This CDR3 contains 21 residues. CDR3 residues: CASRLLPLLGIISPFMDKLIF. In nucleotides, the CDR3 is TGTGCCTCTCGCCTCCTTCCTCTACTGGGGATAATAAGCCCCTTCATGGATAAACTCATCTTT. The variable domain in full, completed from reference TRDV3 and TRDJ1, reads CDKVTQSSPDQTVASGSEVVLLCTYDTVYSNPDLFWYRIRPDYSFQFVFYGDNSRSEGADFTQGRFSVKHILTQKAFHLVISPVRTEDSATYYCASRLLPLLGIISPFMDKLIFGKGTRVTVEP.

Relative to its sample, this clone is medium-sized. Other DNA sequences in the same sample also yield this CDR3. The CDR3 region is CALDAQGYTDKLIF. The CDR3 DNA reads TGTGCTCTTGACGCTCAAGGGTACACCGATAAACTCATCTTT. The gene calls are TRDV1 and TRDJ1; D uncertain. Germline CDR1 and CDR2: TSWWSYY and QGS. With 7 bases removed from V and 0 bases from J, the gap between germline ends came to 12 bases. The CDR3 contains 14 residues.

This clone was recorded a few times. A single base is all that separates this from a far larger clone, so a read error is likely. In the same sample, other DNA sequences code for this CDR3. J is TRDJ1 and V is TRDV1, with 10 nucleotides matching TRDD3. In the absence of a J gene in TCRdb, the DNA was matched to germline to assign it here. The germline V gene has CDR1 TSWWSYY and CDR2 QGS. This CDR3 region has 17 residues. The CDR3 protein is CALGQCSKGAGGYGLIF. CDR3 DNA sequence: TGCGCTCTTGGGCAGTGTAGTAAGGGAGCCGGGGGATACGGACTCATCTTT.

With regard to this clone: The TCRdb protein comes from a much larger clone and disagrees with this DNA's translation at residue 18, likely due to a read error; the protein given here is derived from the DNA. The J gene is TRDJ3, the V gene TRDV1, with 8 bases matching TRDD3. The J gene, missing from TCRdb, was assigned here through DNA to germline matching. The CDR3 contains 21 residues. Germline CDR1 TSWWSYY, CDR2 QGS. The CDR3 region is CALGAALRRGIRSWDTRRMFF. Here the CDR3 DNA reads TGTGCTCTTGGGGCCGCGCTCCGGCGCGGGATACGTTCCTGGGACACCCGACGGATGTTTTTC.

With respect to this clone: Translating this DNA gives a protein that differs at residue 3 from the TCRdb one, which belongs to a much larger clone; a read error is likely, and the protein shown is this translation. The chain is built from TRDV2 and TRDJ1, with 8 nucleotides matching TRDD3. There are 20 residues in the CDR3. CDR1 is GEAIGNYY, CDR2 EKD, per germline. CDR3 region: CARDTEDRLTGGPHTDKLIF. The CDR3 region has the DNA TGTGCCCGTGACACCGAAGACAGGTTGACTGGGGGTCCACACACCGATAAACTCATCTTT.